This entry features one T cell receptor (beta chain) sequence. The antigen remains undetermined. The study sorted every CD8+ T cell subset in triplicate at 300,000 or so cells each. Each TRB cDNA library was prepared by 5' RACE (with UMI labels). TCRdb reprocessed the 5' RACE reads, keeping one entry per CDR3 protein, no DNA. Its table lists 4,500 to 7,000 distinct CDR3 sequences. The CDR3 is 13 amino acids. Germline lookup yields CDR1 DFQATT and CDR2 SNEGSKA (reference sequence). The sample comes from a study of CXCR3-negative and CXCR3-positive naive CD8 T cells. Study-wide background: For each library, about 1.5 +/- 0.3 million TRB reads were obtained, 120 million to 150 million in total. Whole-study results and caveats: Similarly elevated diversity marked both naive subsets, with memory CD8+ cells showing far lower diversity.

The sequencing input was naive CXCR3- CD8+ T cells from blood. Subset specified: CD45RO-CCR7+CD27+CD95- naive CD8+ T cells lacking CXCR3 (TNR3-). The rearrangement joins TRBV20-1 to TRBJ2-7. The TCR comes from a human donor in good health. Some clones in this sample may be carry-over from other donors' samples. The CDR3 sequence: CIAADHRSYEQYF.